These T cell receptor beta chains were read from a single sample in a study of T-cell memory formation after mild COVID-19. A single record per CDR3 protein comes from TCRdb applying MiXCR to the 5' RACE reads. Altogether approximately 340,000 distinct CDR3 sequences are present, more than 15% being singletons, with the ten largest covering around 20%. Sequencing input: PBMCs or a T cell subset sorted from them (not recorded which). These receptors all stem from a man aged 18 to 30 who had mild COVID-19 (a few samples of this study predate the infection). Cell type and time point are not known. Both conserved end residues are trimmed from each CDR3. Fields, in order: V gene, CDR3 length, CDR3 protein.

v_gene: TRBV7-6
len: 11
CDR3aa: ASSLADRQPQH

v_gene: TRBV11-2
len: 10
CDR3aa: ASSLASEEQY

v_gene: TRBV6-5
len: 11
CDR3aa: ASSQLGQAGAF

v_gene: TRBV11-2
len: 14
CDR3aa: ASSRRVGDPPDTQY

v_gene: TRBV2
len: 11
CDR3aa: ASSDGAAGTQY

v_gene: TRBV7-9
len: 13
CDR3aa: ASSTTIRGNDEQY

v_gene: TRBV5-1
len: 13
CDR3aa: ASSLIAAITDTQY

v_gene: TRBV4-3
len: 17
CDR3aa: ASSQVIGLAGVVTDTQY

v_gene: TRBV19
len: 12
CDR3aa: ASRPGLRVDEQF

v_gene: TRBV5-1
len: 12
CDR3aa: ASSLAGYGNTIY

v_gene: TRBV7-2
len: 17
CDR3aa: ASSLARFGGGARTDTQY

v_gene: TRBV12-3/TRBV12-4
len: 13
CDR3aa: ASSLDRAHTDTQY

v_gene: TRBV14
len: 14
CDR3aa: ASSPVGRPSTDTQY

v_gene: TRBV7-2
len: 12
CDR3aa: ASSPRQGATEAF

v_gene: TRBV28
len: 12
CDR3aa: AGSRTGNLQTQY

v_gene: TRBV6-5
len: 12
CDR3aa: ASSLGPHPNEQF

v_gene: TRBV24-1
len: 14
CDR3aa: ATSAWGGLSYNEQF

v_gene: TRBV9
len: 12
CDR3aa: ASSVAPGGYEAF

v_gene: TRBV7-9
len: 14
CDR3aa: ASSSSGTGGTGELF

v_gene: TRBV25-1
len: 11
CDR3aa: ASSAIVTDTQY

v_gene: TRBV4-2
len: 14
CDR3aa: ASSTLAGGLTDTQY

v_gene: TRBV5-1
len: 10
CDR3aa: ASSLGGRGLD

v_gene: TRBV11-2
len: 11
CDR3aa: ASSSGQTTEAF

v_gene: TRBV7-2
len: 15
CDR3aa: ASSRGTGGDSGNTIY

v_gene: TRBV7-2
len: 12
CDR3aa: ASSRDRRSETQY

v_gene: TRBV4-3
len: 16
CDR3aa: ASSQENNRQLNTGELF

v_gene: TRBV29-1
len: 11
CDR3aa: SVDEGLGETQY

v_gene: TRBV2
len: 11
CDR3aa: ASSVTGGYGYT

v_gene: TRBV10-2
len: 12
CDR3aa: ASRTASNTGELF

v_gene: TRBV4-2
len: 12
CDR3aa: ASSQGQGRYGYT

v_gene: TRBV6-5
len: 14
CDR3aa: ASRRAGGGVTDTQY

v_gene: TRBV12-3/TRBV12-4
len: 10
CDR3aa: ASSKETGELF

v_gene: TRBV28
len: 12
CDR3aa: ASSLQGVTGELF

v_gene: TRBV27
len: 11
CDR3aa: ASSLSLRTEAF

v_gene: TRBV19
len: 11
CDR3aa: ASMDGNTGELF

v_gene: TRBV6-6
len: 11
CDR3aa: ASSLPGPDDYT

v_gene: TRBV15
len: 16
CDR3aa: ATSTALRVARDRQPQH

v_gene: TRBV12-3/TRBV12-4
len: 12
CDR3aa: ASSLSRLGNEQF

v_gene: TRBV25-1
len: 12
CDR3aa: ASTPGTGVEKLF

v_gene: TRBV6-2/TRBV6-3
len: 9
CDR3aa: ASSIGRGLY

v_gene: TRBV3-1
len: 18
CDR3aa: ASSPVLRRNREDRDYGYT

v_gene: TRBV6-5
len: 12
CDR3aa: ASSYGQGTGGYT

v_gene: TRBV20-1
len: 14
CDR3aa: SARALAGYWADTQY

v_gene: TRBV6-4
len: 13
CDR3aa: ASSDSAGGNNEQF

v_gene: TRBV27
len: 11
CDR3aa: ASSGRGRETQY

v_gene: TRBV29-1
len: 8
CDR3aa: SAEGEKLF

v_gene: TRBV5-6
len: 12
CDR3aa: ASSLSPPVEKLF

v_gene: TRBV6-6
len: 11
CDR3aa: ASSYWEAYEQY

v_gene: TRBV6-2/TRBV6-3
len: 14
CDR3aa: ASSKGSSSSYNEQF

v_gene: TRBV20-1
len: 14
CDR3aa: SARDSQAQGAREAF

v_gene: TRBV7-9
len: 12
CDR3aa: ASSPRALTDTQY

v_gene: TRBV12-3/TRBV12-4
len: 13
CDR3aa: ASLDGASGANVLT

v_gene: TRBV20-1
len: 14
CDR3aa: SAEPLGGVVAAEQF